One and the same sample provided the 30 T cell receptor beta chains below, sequenced in a study of cytomegalovirus exposure and HLA in healthy donors. Vbeta (60) and Jbeta (13) primers were used in the PCR. Clones were sequenced by immunoSEQ multiplex PCR, and TCRdb holds only the in-frame ones, with some missing. The sample includes more than 95,000 clones, 55% to 75% of them seen just once. Sequenced sample: PBMCs. The receptors stem from a man aged 55 to 70 in good health and CMV-seronegative.

With respect to this clone: This CDR3 is also generated by other DNA sequences in the sample. The chain joins TRBV19 to TRBJ1-2, with D hard to call. The CDR3 is 14 residues long. Germline V CDR1 and CDR2: LNHDA, SQIVND (reference sequence). Trimming removed 6 bases from V and 0 bases from J, with 11 bases in between. This chain's CDR3 is CASRHGGTNYGYTF. As DNA, the CDR3 is TGTGCCAGTAGACACGGAGGGACTAACTATGGCTACACCTTC.

Written as DNA, the CDR3 is TGTGCCAGCAGAGTGACACCCCGGGGGACCCAGTACTTC. This sequence encodes CASRVTPRGTQYF. This sequence joins TRBV2 and TRBJ2-5; a possible D gene is TRBD2 (5 bases). Deletions cut 6 bases from V and 7 bases from J, with 15 bases between. The CDR3 has 13 amino acids. The V gene's germline CDR1 is SNHLY and CDR2 FYNNEI.

This clone was picked up a small number of times. The chain recombines TRBV28 with TRBJ1-4; a weak D match, TRBD1 (5 bases). Germline V gives CDR1 MDHEN, CDR2 SYDVKM. The CDR3 has 14 amino acids. Trimming pared 7 bases from V and 7 bases from J, leaving 16 bases between. CDR3 sequence: CASTLTAIREKLFF. CDR3 sequence (DNA): TGTGCCAGCACCCTGACAGCGATACGTGAAAAACTGTTTTTT.

This clone was picked up a small number of times. Other nucleotide sequences in the sample specify the same CDR3. The V and J genes are TRBV6-4 and TRBJ2-3; TRBD1 matches at 9 bases. CDR1 MRHNA and CDR2 SNTAGT come from the germline V gene. V was pared by 2 bases and J by 2 bases, with 2 bases of the junction left unmatched. The CDR3 spans 15 residues. In DNA, the CDR3 is TGTGCCAGCAGTGACGGACAGGGGTACACAGATACGCAGTATTTT. Translating gives CASSDGQGYTDTQYF.

The V call is TRBV19, the J call TRBJ2-1, with D unresolved. Germline CDR1 reads LNHDA; CDR2 reads SQIVND (reference sequence). The CDR3 runs to 11 residues. Trimming removed 8 bases from V and 5 bases from J, with 7 bases in between. The CDR3 here is CASARDNEQFF. The CDR3 DNA reads TGTGCCAGTGCTAGAGACAATGAGCAGTTCTTC.

The J gene is TRBJ2-1, the V gene TRBV7-9, with TRBD2 matching over 12 bases. The germline V gene encodes CDR1 SEHNR and CDR2 FQNEAQ (reference sequence). The CDR3 sequence is 15 residues long. V was clipped by 5 bases and J by 9 bases; unmatched bases: 8. The CDR3 DNA reads as TGTGCCAGCAGCCCTCGACTAGCGGGAGTTCTTGAGCAGTTCTTC. This encodes CASSPRLAGVLEQFF.

This chain joins TRBV9 and TRBJ2-2; TRBD1 might be the D (6 bases). This CDR3 is 16 amino acids long. Germline CDR1 is SGDLS and CDR2 is YYNGEE. V lost 0 bases, J lost 4 bases, and 13 bases lay in between. DNA of the CDR3: TGTGCCAGCAGCGTAGGGGGGCAGCTGGGCACCGGGGAGCTGTTTTTT. Translating gives CASSVGGQLGTGELFF.

This clone was recorded a few times. The chain combines TRBV25-1 with TRBJ2-7; D call uncertain. V was shortened by 6 bases and J by 0 bases, with 9 bases between the two germline ends. Looked up from germline, CDR1 is MGHDK and CDR2 is SYGVNS. This CDR3 is built from 13 residues. CDR3 residues: CASSPPLSYEQYF. The CDR3 DNA sequence: TGTGCCAGCAGCCCCCCCCTCTCCTACGAGCAGTACTTC.

The chain is built from TRBV14 and TRBJ2-1; 8 bases line up with TRBD2. The V gene's germline CDR1 is SGHDN and CDR2 FVKESK. Trimming removed 3 bases from V and 15 bases from J; junction bases left unmatched: 10. The CDR3 sequence is 13 residues long. CDR3 DNA sequence: TGTGCCAGCAGCCATCTCCGCGGACTAGCCCTGTTCTTC. Translating it yields CASSHLRGLALFF.

This chain connects TRBV7-3 to TRBJ1-2, with TRBD1 as a possible D gene (5 bases). Germline-derived CDR1 and CDR2 are SGHTA and FQGTGA. The CDR3 runs to 13 residues. V was cut by 2 bases and J by 8 bases, with 12 bases left in between. CDR3 loop: CASSLGGIQGYTF. CDR3 coding DNA: TGTGCCAGCAGCTTAGGGGGGATCCAAGGCTACACCTTC.

This rearrangement joins TRBV28 to TRBJ1-4; 12 positions match TRBD1. After removal of 6 bases from V and 2 bases from J, the junction contained 13 bases not matched to a gene. Germline loops: CDR1 MDHEN, CDR2 SYDVKM. The CDR3 runs 19 residues. The CDR3 is CASRKTGTGGVWTNEKLFF. CDR3 nucleotide sequence: TGTGCCAGCAGGAAAACCGGGACAGGGGGCGTTTGGACTAATGAAAAACTGTTTTTT.

V and J are TRBV10-2 and TRBJ1-1; D is possibly TRBD1 (5 bases). This CDR3 has 15 residues. Trimming left V 5 bases short and J 2 bases short, with 15 bases between. CDR1 and CDR2 from the germline V gene are WSHSY and SAAADI. CDR3 DNA: TGCGCCAGCAGTACTGTTGGGGGGTTAAACACTGAAGCTTTCTTT. This encodes CASSTVGGLNTEAFF.

To note about this clone: The sample contains more than one DNA sequence encoding this CDR3. V gene TRBV5-1 combines with J gene TRBJ1-6, with a weak D call TRBD1 (5 bases). Trimming took 4 bases from V and 7 from J, leaving 15 bases between them. The CDR3 sequence is 15 residues long. Germline values: CDR1 SGHRS, CDR2 YFSETQ. The CDR3 sequence: CASSLAGGGNSPLHF. The CDR3 DNA follows: TGCGCCAGCAGCCTAGCCGGGGGTGGGAATTCACCCCTCCACTTT.

This clone has a single count. The chain recombines TRBV5-4 with TRBJ1-4, with D unclear. The CDR3 extends over 15 amino acids. V lost 2 bases and J lost 2, with 10 bases in between. Germline loops: CDR1 SGHNT, CDR2 YYREEE (reference sequence). CDR3 amino acids: CASSFTGRTNEKLFF. CDR3 in DNA: TGTGCCAGCAGCTTTACGGGAAGGACTAATGAAAAACTGTTTTTT.

V is TRBV7-9 and J is TRBJ2-3, with D tentatively TRBD2 (6 bases). This CDR3 is 16 amino acids long. Trimming removed 11 bases at V and 2 bases at J, with 23 bases between. From germline, CDR1 is SEHNR and CDR2 FQNEAQ (reference sequence). CDR3 nucleotide sequence: TGTGCCGGCGCTCGGGCGGCGGGGATAACCACAGATACGCAGTATTTT. It is translated as CAGARAAGITTDTQYF.

The chain employs TRBV7-9 and TRBJ1-1; D possibly corresponds to TRBD1 (6 bases). CDR1 is SEHNR and CDR2 is FQNEAQ in the germline V gene (reference sequence). Trimming left V 4 bases short and J 2 bases short, with 11 bases between. The CDR3 runs to 14 residues. CDR3 protein: CASSSTGANTEAFF. CDR3 nucleotides: TGTGCCAGCAGCTCGACAGGAGCTAACACTGAAGCTTTCTTT.

This sequence joins TRBV5-6 and TRBJ1-5; 7 bases align to TRBD1. With 6 bases clipped from V and 4 bases from J, the junction kept 10 bases outside the gene matches. In germline, CDR1 is SGHDT, CDR2 YYEEEE. The CDR3 totals 15 residues. The CDR3 sequence is CASTAGTVLNQPQHF. The CDR3 nucleotides read TGTGCCAGCACCGCGGGGACAGTTCTAAATCAGCCCCAGCATTTT.

This clone was observed a handful of times. The genes are TRBV7-3 and TRBJ2-7; D is unresolved. CDR1 and CDR2 from the germline V gene are SGHTA and FQGTGA. The CDR3 is 18 residues long. V gave up 4 bases and J gave up 3 bases, with 25 bases separating them. The CDR3 DNA follows: TGTGCCAGCAGCTGGGTCGGAGCCGCGAAGAGTCGTTTCTACGAGCAGTACTTC. This gives the protein CASSWVGAAKSRFYEQYF.

The CDR3 nucleotides are TGCGCCAGCAGCTTGGCCGGGCTAGCGGGGAGCACAGATACGCAGTATTTT. Amino acid sequence: CASSLAGLAGSTDTQYF. J is TRBJ2-3 and V is TRBV5-1, with TRBD2 matching 9 bases. Germline CDR1 SGHRS, CDR2 YFSETQ. The CDR3 totals 17 residues. V gave up 0 bases and J gave up 0 bases; unmatched junction bases: 5.

V gene TRBV19 combines with J gene TRBJ1-2, with 8 positions matching TRBD1. V dropped 7 bases and J dropped 8; count of bases not matched to a gene: 12. The germline V gene has CDR1 LNHDA and CDR2 SQIVND (reference sequence). The CDR3 length is 14 residues. For the CDR3, the DNA is TGTGCCAGTATTTACAGACCAGGGGGCGTCGGCTACACCTTC. Translation gives CASIYRPGGVGYTF.

The V gene is TRBV20-1, the J gene TRBJ2-5; maybe TRBD1 (5 bases). V was clipped by 7 bases and J by 1 base, with 7 bases between them. Germline V gives CDR1 DFQATT, CDR2 SNEGSKA (reference sequence). This CDR3 is built from 11 residues. The CDR3 sequence: CSGTLQETQYF. The CDR3 DNA reads TGCAGTGGGACACTCCAAGAGACCCAGTACTTC.

This rearrangement joins TRBV23-1 to TRBJ2-3; D not resolved. TRBV23-1 carries the ORF label, with uncertain function. Trimming shortened V by 0 bases and J by 2 bases, and 18 bases separated the two germline ends. The CDR3 length is 18 residues. The CDR3 reads CASSQSVAPFQNTDTQYF. The CDR3 bases are TGCGCCAGCAGTCAATCGGTGGCCCCATTTCAAAACACAGATACGCAGTATTTT.

The chain combines TRBV9 with TRBJ2-5, with a tentative D call TRBD2 (7 bases). V lost 4 bases and J 5 bases, leaving 18 bases between the germline ends. The CDR3 has 15 residues. Germline CDR1 and CDR2: SGDLS and YYNGEE. The CDR3 protein is CASSKKTGGGETQYF. The CDR3 DNA is TGTGCCAGCAGCAAAAAGACGGGGGGCGGGGAGACCCAGTACTTC.

The chain uses TRBV28 and TRBJ2-6; 7 bases map to TRBD2. V was clipped by 8 bases and J by 2 bases; unmatched bases: 6. Germline CDR1 is MDHEN and CDR2 is SYDVKM. This CDR3 is 15 amino acids long. CDR3 protein: CASGLRGAGANVLTF. The CDR3 region has the DNA TGTGCCAGCGGGCTCCGGGGGGCTGGGGCCAACGTCCTGACTTTC.

The chain recombines TRBV15 with TRBJ2-1; the match to TRBD1 covers 9 bases. J gave up 8 bases and V 5 bases, and 4 bases lay outside the gene matches. This CDR3 comprises 13 residues. CDR1 LNHNV and CDR2 YYDKDF come from the germline V gene (reference sequence). This CDR3 is CATSPTGGDEQFF. The CDR3 region has the DNA TGTGCCACCAGCCCGACAGGGGGAGATGAGCAGTTCTTC.

CDR3 nucleotide sequence: TGCGCCAGCAGGATGTCGTGGGAGAGCAATCAGCCCCAGCATTTT. Translation gives CASRMSWESNQPQHF. This chain joins TRBV5-1 and TRBJ1-5, with D unresolved. Germline V gene sequence: CDR1 SGHRS, CDR2 YFSETQ. CDR3 length equals 15 residues. The V gene lost 5 bases and the J gene lost 1 base, with 13 bases spanning the gap.

The chain uses TRBV7-2 and TRBJ1-1; D ambiguous. CDR3 length: 13 residues. The V and J ends lost 3 bases and 1 base respectively, with 6 bases between them. The germline V gene encodes CDR1 SGHTA and CDR2 FQGNSA. CDR3 residues: CASSFSRNTEAFF. CDR3 bases: TGTGCCAGCAGCTTTTCCAGGAACACTGAAGCTTTCTTT.

The table lists this clone with a few counts. Mismatch with germline at one junction end may stem from a read error. The chain combines TRBV7-9 with TRBJ1-2; D is undetermined. Germline loops: CDR1 SEHNR, CDR2 FQNEAQ (reference sequence). The CDR3 is 15 residues long. CDR3 amino acids: CSSSFTGLTNYGYTF. The CDR3 bases are TGTTCCAGCAGCTTTACGGGTCTTACGAACTATGGCTACACCTTC.

This clone was seen more than once but under ten times. V and J are TRBV18 and TRBJ2-1; TRBD2 aligns across 8 bases. J was trimmed by 7 bases and V by 0 bases; bases with no gene match: 5. Germline CDR1 reads KGHSH; CDR2 reads LQKENI. There are 15 residues in the CDR3. CDR3 loop: CASSPPSGGRNEQFF. The DNA of the CDR3 is TGTGCCAGCTCACCACCCAGCGGGGGACGGAATGAGCAGTTCTTC.

The genes are TRBV18 and TRBJ2-7; tentative D call: TRBD2 (6 bases). Germline-derived CDR1 and CDR2 are KGHSH and LQKENI. V was trimmed by 1 base and J by 5 bases, leaving 9 bases between them. The CDR3 spans 13 residues. CDR3 bases: TGTGCCAGCTCACCACGGGGGGTCGACGAGCAGTACTTC. Amino acid sequence: CASSPRGVDEQYF.